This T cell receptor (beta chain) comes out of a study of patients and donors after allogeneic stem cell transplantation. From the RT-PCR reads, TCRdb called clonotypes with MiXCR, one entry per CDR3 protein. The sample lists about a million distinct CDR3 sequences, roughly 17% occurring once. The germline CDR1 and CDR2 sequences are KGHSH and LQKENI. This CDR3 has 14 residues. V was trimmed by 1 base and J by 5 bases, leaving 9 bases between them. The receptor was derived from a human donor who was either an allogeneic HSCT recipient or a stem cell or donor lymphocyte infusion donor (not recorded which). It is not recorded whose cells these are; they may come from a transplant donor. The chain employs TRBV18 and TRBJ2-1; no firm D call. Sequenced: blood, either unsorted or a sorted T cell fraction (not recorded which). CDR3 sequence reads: CASSPLSQDNEQFF. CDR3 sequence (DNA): TGTGCCAGCTCACCACTTTCCCAGGACAATGAGCAGTTCTTC.